This T cell receptor (beta chain) appears in the sequencing data of a study of T-cell memory formation after mild COVID-19. TCRdb re-called the 5' RACE reads with MiXCR, one entry per CDR3 protein. The sample shows about 130,000 distinct CDR3 sequences, about 6% of them seen only once. This CDR3 has 17 residues. Trimming at V came to 2 bases and at J to 5 bases, leaving 13 bases not matched to a gene. Germline CDR1 GTSNPN, CDR2 SVGIG (reference sequence). This clonotype was counted a few times. Sequenced material: PBMCs or a T cell subset sorted from them (not recorded which). The TCR comes from an adult woman who had mild COVID-19 (a few samples of this study predate the infection). Cell type and time point are not known. The gene calls are TRBV30 and TRBJ2-3; 10 bases are a match to TRBD2. The CDR3, as DNA: TGTGCCTGGAGTCCCCCGGGGCTAGCGGGAGATATAGATACGCAGTATTTT. This sequence encodes CAWSPPGLAGDIDTQYF. Supplemented by reference TRBV30 and TRBJ2-3, the full variable domain reads SQTIHQWPATLVQPVGSPLSLECTVEGTSNPNLYWYRQAAGRGLQLLFYSVGIGQISSEVPQNLSASRPQDRQFILSSKKLLLSDSGFYLCAWSPPGLAGDIDTQYFGPGTRLTVL.